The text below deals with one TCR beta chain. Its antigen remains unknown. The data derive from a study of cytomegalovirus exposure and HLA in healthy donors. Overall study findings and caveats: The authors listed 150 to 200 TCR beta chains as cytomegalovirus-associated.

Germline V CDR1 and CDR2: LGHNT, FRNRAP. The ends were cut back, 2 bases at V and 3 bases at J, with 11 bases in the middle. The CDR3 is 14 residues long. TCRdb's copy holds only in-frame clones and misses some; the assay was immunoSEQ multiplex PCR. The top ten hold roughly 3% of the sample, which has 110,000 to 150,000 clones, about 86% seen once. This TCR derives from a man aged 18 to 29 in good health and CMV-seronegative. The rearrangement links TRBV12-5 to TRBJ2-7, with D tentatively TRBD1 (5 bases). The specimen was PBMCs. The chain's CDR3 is CASGLSVGDYEQYF. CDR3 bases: TGTGCTAGTGGTTTGAGCGTAGGGGACTACGAGCAGTACTTC.